This T cell receptor beta chain originates from a study of blood T cell repertoires in COVID-19. There are 18 residues in the CDR3. The germline V gene encodes CDR1 LGHNA and CDR2 YSLEER. V was trimmed by 4 bases and J by 7 bases, leaving 26 bases between them. Produced via immunoSEQ multiplex PCR; TCRdb's table is partial and in-frame only. The table shows approximately 210,000 clones, with 86% occurring only once. This chain links TRBV4-3 with TRBJ2-1; D may be TRBD2 (7 bases). The sample comprised peripheral blood. This clonotype was obtained from a man aged 45-65 years with COVID-19, enrolled during active disease. CDR3 DNA: TGCGCCAGCAGCCGGCTGATGGGGGGGCTACTCTCTGAGAATGAGCAGTTCTTC. Translated: CASSRLMGGLLSENEQFF.